The 18 T cell receptor beta chains below were found in one sample sequenced in a study of post-analysis software for immune sequencing data (dated by TCRdb to between 2014 and 2016). Study-wide conclusions, independent of this receptor: Patients showed significantly higher frequencies than controls for five TRBV segments, among them TRBV5-6, TRBV5-1 and TRBV20-1.

Antigens for these TCRs are unknown. To prepare the library, PCR was applied. Data came from an Illumina HiSeq 2500. To reduce PCR and sequencing biases, unique molecular identifiers were incorporated into the TCR beta cDNA libraries. TCRdb reworked the public reads: Q25 trimming with fastp, MiXCR clone assembly, productive beta chains retained. Rows are unified per CDR3 protein, each entry keeping the most common DNA and genes. This sample comprises a few hundred thousand distinct CDR3 sequences, approximately 37% of them detected only once. The ten largest clonotypes hold approximately 7.6% of the sample. What was sequenced was blood. The source is a girl aged 2 to 10 with multiple sclerosis.

This clonotype appeared a few times. The gene calls are TRBV6-5 and TRBJ1-2, with 9 positions matching TRBD1. Germline CDR1 reads MNHEY; CDR2 reads SVGAGI. The CDR3 has 16 residues. V gave up 7 bases and J gave up 2 bases; unmatched junction bases: 11. CDR3: CASTSIPGTGNYGYTF. The CDR3 DNA sequence: TGTGCCAGCACCTCTATCCCCGGGACAGGGAACTATGGCTACACCTTC.

This chain links TRBV7-3 with TRBJ1-1; D gene uncertain. Germline CDR1 reads SGHTA; CDR2 reads FQGTGA. V lost 5 bases, J lost 0 bases, and 10 bases lay in between. The CDR3 has 14 residues. The CDR3 coding sequence is TGTGCCAGCAGCGCCGGACCGCTGAACACTGAAGCTTTCTTT. Its translation is CASSAGPLNTEAFF.

The J gene is TRBJ2-3, the V gene TRBV27; no clear D gene. V shed 9 bases and J shed 4 bases, with 20 bases lying between them. Germline V gene sequence: CDR1 MNHEY, CDR2 SMNVEV (reference sequence). CDR3 size: 15 residues. CDR3 residues: CASSRSLSTSDTQYF. CDR3 sequence (DNA): TGTGCCAGTTCCCGTTCTTTATCAACCTCAGATACGCAGTATTTT.

V is TRBV13 and J is TRBJ2-4, with D unclear. The DNA end lines up better with TRBJ2-7; the J call may be wrong. Looked up from germline, CDR1 is PRHDT and CDR2 is FYEKMQ (reference sequence). The CDR3 has 14 residues. CDR3: CASSLGVGTYEQYF. Here the CDR3 DNA reads TGTGCCAGCAGCTTAGGAGTCGGTACCTACGAGCAGTACTTC.

The chain is built from TRBV12-3 or TRBV12-4 and TRBJ2-3; D is ambiguous. The CDR3 covers 14 residues. With 6 bases removed from V and 3 bases from J, the gap between germline ends came to 13 bases. CDR3: CASRRPGGTDTQYF. The CDR3 coding sequence is TGTGCCAGCAGGCGACCGGGTGGGACAGATACGCAGTATTTT.

CDR3 region: CASSSKGGYNSPLHF. The CDR3 DNA is TGTGCCAGCAGCAGTAAGGGGGGCTATAATTCACCCCTCCACTTT. The gene calls are TRBV5-6 and TRBJ1-6; weak D call: TRBD1 (6 bases). Germline V CDR1 and CDR2: SGHDT, YYEEEE. The germline V and J ends were trimmed by 4 bases and 3 bases, with 11 bases remaining between them. The CDR3 contains 15 residues.

V and J are TRBV29-1 and TRBJ1-1, with D possibly matching TRBD1 (6 bases). Deletions cut 5 bases from V and 3 bases from J, with 16 bases between. CDR3 size: 14 residues. Germline CDR1 SQVTM, CDR2 ANQGSEA. This CDR3 reads CSVRYGGRDTEAFF. CDR3 sequence (DNA): TGCAGCGTTAGGTATGGGGGCCGGGACACTGAAGCTTTCTTT.

The J gene is TRBJ2-7, the V gene TRBV7-3; tentative D call: TRBD2 (5 bases). Germline V gives CDR1 SGHTA, CDR2 FQGTGA. V was trimmed by 3 bases and J by 6 bases, leaving 12 bases between them. The CDR3 consists of 13 residues. CDR3 nucleotide sequence: TGTGCCAGCAGCTTCTCTTCACGGGGCGAGCAGTACTTC. Protein sequence: CASSFSSRGEQYF.

This clonotype occurred a few times. The chain uses TRBV5-1 and TRBJ2-5; 9 nucleotides match TRBD2. From germline, CDR1 is SGHRS and CDR2 YFSETQ. V lost 2 bases to trimming and J lost 1 base; unmatched junction nucleotides: 3. The CDR3 totals 15 residues. As DNA, the CDR3 is TGCGCCAGCAGCTTTACAGCGGGAGGCCAAGAGACCCAGTACTTC. Translating it yields CASSFTAGGQETQYF.

The chain couples TRBV12-3 or TRBV12-4 to TRBJ2-5; the D is unclear. This CDR3 is built from 14 residues. V was pared by 2 bases and J by 1 base, with 8 bases between. CDR3 region: CASSLQLAQETQYF. Here the CDR3 DNA reads TGTGCCAGCAGTTTACAGCTGGCCCAAGAGACCCAGTACTTC.

In DNA, the CDR3 is TGTGCCAGCAGTCATTTATGGGACAGGGGGCTCAATGAGCAGTTCTTC. This sequence encodes CASSHLWDRGLNEQFF. The chain has TRBV6-5 and TRBJ2-1; TRBD1 matches 12 bases. J gave up 6 bases and V 5 bases, and 8 bases lay outside the gene matches. This CDR3 contains 16 residues. The germline gives CDR1 MNHEY, CDR2 SVGAGI.

Only a few counts were recorded for this clonotype. The gene calls are TRBV7-2 and TRBJ2-1, with 13 nucleotides matching TRBD2. From germline, CDR1 is SGHTA and CDR2 FQGNSA. The V and J ends lost 6 bases and 8 bases, in that order; junction bases with no gene match: 7. The CDR3 runs 15 residues. The CDR3 coding sequence is TGTGCCAGCAGTTCTACTAGCGGGAGGGCCGATGAGCAGTTCTTC. Amino acids: CASSSTSGRADEQFF.

This clonotype appeared once. This chain connects TRBV28 to TRBJ2-3; TRBD2 might be the D (6 bases). CDR3 length: 19 amino acids. V dropped 3 bases and J dropped 2 bases, with 24 bases sitting between them. Germline-derived CDR1 and CDR2 are MDHEN and SYDVKM. CDR3 sequence: CASSFDHSGGGDYTDTQYF. Written as DNA, the CDR3 is TGTGCCAGCAGTTTTGACCATAGCGGAGGAGGGGATTACACAGATACGCAGTATTTT.

The chain recombines TRBV6-2 or TRBV6-3 with TRBJ2-7; 8 bases agree with TRBD2. The CDR3 is 13 residues long. The V gene's germline CDR1 is MNHEY and CDR2 SVGEGT. Trimming removed 4 bases from V and 9 bases from J; junction bases left unmatched: 8. DNA of the CDR3: TGTGCCAGCAGTTCCGGCGGGAGGAGGGTGCAGTACTTC. Protein: CASSSGGRRVQYF.

The gene calls are TRBV20-1 and TRBJ1-6, with 8 bases identical to TRBD1. V shed 5 bases, J shed 8 bases, and the junction held 14 bases outside the gene matches. This CDR3 has 16 amino acids. CDR1 and CDR2 (germline): DFQATT, SNEGSKA (reference sequence). CDR3 amino acids: CSAFKPTGAKYSPLHF. The CDR3 nucleotides read TGCAGTGCTTTTAAACCGACAGGGGCGAAATATTCACCCCTCCACTTT.

The chain employs TRBV29-1 and TRBJ2-5; 11 bases fit TRBD1. The CDR3 extends over 13 amino acids. Germline-derived CDR1 and CDR2 are SQVTM and ANQGSEA. Trimming took 6 bases from V and 5 from J; bases not matched to a gene: 5. CDR3 sequence: CSVGDRGIETQYF. CDR3 nucleotides: TGCAGCGTGGGGGACAGGGGGATTGAGACCCAGTACTTC.

This chain uses TRBV20-1 with TRBJ1-2, with TRBD1 as a possible D gene (6 bases). This CDR3 comprises 16 residues. Germline V gene data show CDR1 as DFQATT and CDR2 as SNEGSKA (reference sequence). V was clipped by 1 base and J by 8 bases, with 23 bases between them. In DNA form, the CDR3 reads TGCAGTGCTAGAGTCATAGGGGGGCTGAGTCTCTCCGGCTACACCTTC. The encoded protein is CSARVIGGLSLSGYTF.

This sequence joins TRBV3-1 and TRBJ1-1; D gene uncertain. Trimming shortened V by 3 bases and J by 5 bases, and 19 bases separated the two germline ends. The CDR3 loop spans 16 amino acids. Germline CDR1 and CDR2: LGHDT and YNNKEL (reference sequence). The CDR3 nucleotides are TGTGCCAGCAGCCAGACCTTCGGAGTCGAGGGAACTGAAGCTTTCTTT. It encodes CASSQTFGVEGTEAFF.